Listed below are T cell receptor beta chains from one sample, sequenced in a study of T cells after posttransplantation cyclophosphamide. TCRdb's copy holds only in-frame clones and misses some; the assay was immunoSEQ multiplex PCR. The sample includes about 47,000 clones, roughly 93% seen only once; the top ten take roughly 2.9%. The sequencing input was PBMCs. These receptors were collected from a woman in her forties or fifties in good health and a related stem cell transplant donor. CDR3s include the opening cysteine and the closing phenylalanine or tryptophan.

V gene	J gene	CDR3 protein
TRBV6-5	TRBJ2-7	CASSYDGTRSSYEQYF
TRBV27	TRBJ2-3	CASSLRDYRGDTQYF
TRBV29-1	TRBJ1-2	CSVQPPQENYGYTF
TRBV11-2	TRBJ1-2	CASSLVTGGLVNYGYTF
TRBV13	TRBJ2-7	CASSLGSSGSLYEQYF
TRBV19	TRBJ1-1	CASRKGGGTEAFF
TRBV5-1	TRBJ2-3	CASSERTSGRGIVTDTQYF
TRBV5-6	TRBJ2-1	CASSGALGAFF
TRBV30	TRBJ1-5	CAWSPYRGAGDQPQHF
TRBV15	TRBJ1-5	CATSRDRAGIHQPQHF
TRBV19	TRBJ1-5	CASTLVRDSNQPQHF
TRBV25-1	TRBJ2-1	CASSESTVNEQFF
TRBV5-3	TRBJ1-2	CARSYLSTGTAPSPNYGYTF
TRBV6-1	TRBJ1-2	CASSVDRGQTYYGYTF
TRBV7-9	TRBJ2-7	CASSLEAGPSSYEQYF
TRBV4-1	TRBJ1-3	CASSQDPGIGNTIYF
TRBV7-6	TRBJ1-2	CASSLADRGGYGYTF
TRBV14	TRBJ2-5	CASSQDSEMYQETQYF
TRBV28	TRBJ2-1	CASTSAGTPSSYNEQFF
TRBV27	TRBJ1-4	CASKGNEKLFF
TRBV28	TRBJ2-7	CASSRQGARYEQYF
TRBV18	TRBJ1-3	CASSPKGDTIYF
TRBV7-8	TRBJ2-5	CASGQRGNDQETQYF
TRBV27	TRBJ2-1	CASSLSSANEQFF
TRBV21-1	TRBJ1-2	CASSYGDRGSKSNYGYTF
TRBV9	TRBJ2-3	CASSVGAGGNTDTQYF
TRBV6-6	TRBJ1-1	CASSPEASTEAFF
TRBV6-5	TRBJ2-7	CASSGDRVGYEQYF
TRBV5-1	TRBJ2-7	CASSSYRRQGTGSPYEQYF
TRBV5-1	TRBJ1-4	CASSTGQGNEKLFF
TRBV7-9	TRBJ1-1	CASSLYAGMGTEAFF
TRBV10-2	TRBJ1-5	CASSENPDSNSNQPQHF
TRBV27	TRBJ2-7	CASSEREGPYEQYF
TRBV28	TRBJ2-4	CASSLLAGREKDKNIQYF
TRBV29-1	TRBJ1-1	CSVLGGAWVNTEAFF
TRBV4-1	TRBJ2-6	CASSLERGAGANVLTF
TRBV11-1	TRBJ2-7	CASSSSEGGTGGNEQYF
TRBV27	TRBJ1-3	CASSPDREIGNTIYF
TRBV20-1	TRBJ2-7	CSAKLEVQYF
TRBV7-2	TRBJ2-5	CASSLDRGGQETQYF
TRBV4-1	TRBJ2-1	CASSNPGASSYNEQFF
TRBV7-9	TRBJ1-2	CASSLVGANYGYTF
TRBV10-3	TRBJ2-2	CAITDRTNTGELFF
TRBV11-2	TRBJ2-2	CASSRTGENTGELFF
TRBV5-4	TRBJ1-1	CASSTQGGLAFF
TRBV27	TRBJ2-7	CASSLGDRTYEQYF
TRBV5-1	TRBJ2-7	CASSLLPDRRYEQYF
TRBV5-1	TRBJ2-1	CASSRAGSSYNEQFF
TRBV27	TRBJ2-2	CASSLSPGLAPTTPGELFF
TRBV18	TRBJ1-2	CASSHLGVAYGYTF
TRBV4-1	TRBJ2-3	CASSQVQGSTDTQYF
TRBV29-1	TRBJ1-1	CSVARTMNTEAFF
TRBV7-2	TRBJ2-1	CASSSIAGVYNEQFF
TRBV5-1	TRBJ2-1	CASSLTELAGYNEQFF
TRBV5-1	TRBJ2-7	CASSLETGNEQYF
TRBV27	TRBJ1-6	CASSYQGNAYNSPLHF
TRBV5-1	TRBJ1-1	CASSIRDRGDTEAFF